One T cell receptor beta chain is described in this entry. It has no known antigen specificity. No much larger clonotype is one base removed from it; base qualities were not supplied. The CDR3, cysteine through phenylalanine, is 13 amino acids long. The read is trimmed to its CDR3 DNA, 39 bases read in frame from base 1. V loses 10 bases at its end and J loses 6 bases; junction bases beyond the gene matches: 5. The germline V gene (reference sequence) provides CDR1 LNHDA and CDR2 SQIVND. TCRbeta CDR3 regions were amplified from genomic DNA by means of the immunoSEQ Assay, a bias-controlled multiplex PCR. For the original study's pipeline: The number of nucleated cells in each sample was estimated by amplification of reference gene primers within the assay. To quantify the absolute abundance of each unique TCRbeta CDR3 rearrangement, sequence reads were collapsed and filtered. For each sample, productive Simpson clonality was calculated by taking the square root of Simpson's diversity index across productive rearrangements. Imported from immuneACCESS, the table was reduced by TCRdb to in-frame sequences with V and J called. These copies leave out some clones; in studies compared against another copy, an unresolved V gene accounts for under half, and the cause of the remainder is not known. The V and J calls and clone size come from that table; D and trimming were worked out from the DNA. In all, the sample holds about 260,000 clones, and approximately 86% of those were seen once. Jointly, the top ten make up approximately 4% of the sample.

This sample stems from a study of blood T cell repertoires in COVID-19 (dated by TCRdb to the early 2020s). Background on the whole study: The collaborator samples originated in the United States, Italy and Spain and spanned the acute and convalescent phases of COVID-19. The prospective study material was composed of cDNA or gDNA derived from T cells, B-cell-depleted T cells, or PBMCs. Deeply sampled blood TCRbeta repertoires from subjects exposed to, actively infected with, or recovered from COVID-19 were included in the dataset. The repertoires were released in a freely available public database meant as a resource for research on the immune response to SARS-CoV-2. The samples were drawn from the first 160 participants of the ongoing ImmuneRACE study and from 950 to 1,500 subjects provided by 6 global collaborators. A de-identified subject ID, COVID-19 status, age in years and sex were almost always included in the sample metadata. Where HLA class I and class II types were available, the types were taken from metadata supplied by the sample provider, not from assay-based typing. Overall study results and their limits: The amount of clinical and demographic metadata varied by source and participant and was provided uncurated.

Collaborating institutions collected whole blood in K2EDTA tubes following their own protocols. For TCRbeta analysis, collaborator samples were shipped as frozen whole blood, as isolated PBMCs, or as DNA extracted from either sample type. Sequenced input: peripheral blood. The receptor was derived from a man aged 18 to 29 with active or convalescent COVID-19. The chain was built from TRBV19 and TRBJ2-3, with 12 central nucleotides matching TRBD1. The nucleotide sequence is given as TGTGCCACTGGGGACAGGGGGCAGGATACGCAGTATTTT. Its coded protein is CATGDRGQDTQYF.